These 15 T cell receptor beta chains originate from one sample sequenced in a study of T-cell reconstitution after alpha-beta-depleted transplantation in children. Construction of the TCRbeta library involved unique molecular identifiers. TCRdb recomputed calls from the PCR reads with MiXCR, one row per CDR3 protein. The table records around 500,000 distinct CDR3 sequences, more than 20% of them present only once. The source material was PBMCs, mostly from graft donor cells, sampled 360 days after TCRalphabeta/CD19-depleted stem cell transplant. These receptors originate from a boy in the first two years of life who had a stem cell transplant for acute myeloid leukemia, so the T cells may come from the graft donor.

CDR3 bases: TGTGCCAGCAGTGAATTGCTAAGCTCCTACGAGCAGTACTTC. As protein: CASSELLSSYEQYF. The J gene is TRBJ2-7, the V gene TRBV25-1; D ambiguous. The CDR3 is made up of 14 amino acids. Germline CDR1 and CDR2: MGHDK and SYGVNS. Trimming shortened V by 1 base and J by 0 bases, and 7 bases separated the two germline ends.

The gene calls are TRBV28 and TRBJ2-7, with D perhaps TRBD1 (5 bases). This CDR3 is built from 13 residues. Germline assignment: CDR1 MDHEN and CDR2 SYDVKM. V shed 6 bases and J shed 5 bases, with 14 bases lying between them. In DNA form, the CDR3 reads TGTGCCAGCAGCCTAGGGGCATATGACGAGCAGTACGTC. Amino acids: CASSLGAYDEQYV.

In its sample, this clonotype was seen many times. V usage is TRBV20-1 and J usage is TRBJ2-3; 7 bases match TRBD2. The germline gives CDR1 DFQATT, CDR2 SNEGSKA (reference sequence). The CDR3 runs 14 residues. Losses at the gene ends were 3 bases for V and 5 bases for J; bases not matched to a gene: 8. The CDR3 here is CSARIIASGDTQYF. For the CDR3, the DNA is TGCAGTGCTAGGATAATCGCTAGCGGAGATACGCAGTATTTT.

The chain combines TRBV13 with TRBJ2-5; 8 bases match TRBD2. With 5 bases clipped from V and 5 bases from J, the junction kept 10 bases outside the gene matches. This CDR3 spans 15 amino acids. Germline assignment: CDR1 PRHDT and CDR2 FYEKMQ (reference sequence). As DNA, the CDR3 is TGTGCCAGCAGCACTTCTCGGGGGGGCCTGGAGACCCAGTACTTC. It yields the protein CASSTSRGGLETQYF.

CDR3 in amino acids: CSARLAYPYNEQFF. The CDR3 region has the DNA TGCAGTGCTAGACTAGCGTATCCCTACAATGAGCAGTTCTTC. V is TRBV20-1 and J is TRBJ2-1; the D gene is possibly TRBD2 (6 bases). Germline V gene lookup returns CDR1 DFQATT and CDR2 SNEGSKA (reference sequence). The V end lost 2 bases, the J end lost 2 bases, and 10 bases lay between the germline ends. The CDR3 runs 14 residues.

The V and J genes are TRBV6-2 or TRBV6-3 and TRBJ2-1; a possible D gene is TRBD1 (5 bases). This CDR3 has 12 amino acids. Germline CDR1 and CDR2: MNHEY and SVGEGT. Trimming stripped 6 bases from V and 9 bases from J, with 12 bases between. For the CDR3, the DNA is TGTGCCAGCAGCCACCAGGGTTTTGAGCAGTTCTTC. This encodes CASSHQGFEQFF.

The V call is TRBV28, the J call TRBJ1-1; D is undetermined. From germline, CDR1 is MDHEN and CDR2 SYDVKM. This CDR3 is 16 amino acids long. The V gene lost 5 bases and the J gene lost 5 bases, with 21 bases spanning the gap. The CDR3 sequence is CASSPPVSVTKTEAFF. DNA for the CDR3: TGTGCCAGCAGTCCGCCCGTTAGCGTCACAAAGACTGAAGCTTTCTTT.

The chain is built from TRBV12-3 or TRBV12-4 and TRBJ2-7; a weak D match, TRBD1 (6 bases). The CDR3 runs to 15 residues. V lost 2 bases, J lost 4 bases, and 15 bases lay in between. The CDR3 DNA reads as TGTGCCAGCAGTTTAACCATCGGGACACCGTACGAGCAGTACTTC. It encodes CASSLTIGTPYEQYF.

CDR3 loop: CASNRGGPGELFF. CDR3 in DNA: TGTGCCAGCAACCGGGGGGGCCCCGGGGAGCTGTTTTTT. The chain joins TRBV12-3 or TRBV12-4 to TRBJ2-2; 8 nucleotides align to TRBD2. With V trimmed by 7 bases and J by 6 bases, 4 bases remained unmatched. CDR3 size: 13 residues.

This clonotype was seen repeatedly, ten times or more. V and J are TRBV12-3 or TRBV12-4 and TRBJ2-3; tentatively, D is TRBD1 or TRBD2 (6 bases each). Trimming cost V 6 bases and J 3 bases, with 16 bases left between them. This CDR3 has 15 residues. Written as DNA, the CDR3 is TGTGCCAGCAGCAAGGGGGGCGTTGGGACAGATACGCAGTATTTT. It yields the protein CASSKGGVGTDTQYF.

This sequence joins TRBV6-2 or TRBV6-3 and TRBJ2-7; a possible D gene is TRBD1 (6 bases). V lost 2 bases, J lost 1 base, and 9 bases lay in between. Per the germline V gene, CDR1 is MNHEY and CDR2 is SVGEGT. This CDR3 comprises 14 residues. The CDR3 loop is CASSYRDTSYEQYV. The CDR3, as DNA: TGTGCCAGCAGTTACCGGGACACATCCTACGAGCAGTACGTC.

This clonotype appeared a few times. V gene TRBV20-1 combines with J gene TRBJ2-5; TRBD1 matches 7 bases. The CDR3 length is 16 residues. Germline loops: CDR1 DFQATT, CDR2 SNEGSKA (reference sequence). V was pared by 6 bases and J by 0 bases, with 13 bases of the junction left unmatched. The DNA for the CDR3 is TGCAGTGCCCCGCCAGACAAACAGGGGTACCAAGAGACCCAGTACTTC. Amino acids: CSAPPDKQGYQETQYF.

The chain links TRBV6-5 to TRBJ1-4; D call uncertain. The CDR3 totals 13 residues. Germline V gene lookup returns CDR1 MNHEY and CDR2 SVGAGI. V lost 2 bases and J 8 bases, leaving 9 bases between the germline ends. CDR3 DNA: TGTGCCAGCAGTTACGGGAGGAGGGAAAAACTGTTTTTT. Protein: CASSYGRREKLFF.

The chain carries TRBV6-1 and TRBJ1-3, with D perhaps matching TRBD1 (5 bases). This CDR3 is 15 amino acids long. The V end lost 6 bases, the J end lost 0 bases, and 12 bases lay between the germline ends. Looked up from germline, CDR1 is MNHNS and CDR2 is SASEGT. In DNA, the CDR3 is TGTGCCAGCAGATCCGAGGGGCTCTCTGGAAACACCATATATTTT. Translation gives CASRSEGLSGNTIYF.

This rearrangement joins TRBV6-5 to TRBJ1-4; D is undetermined. V gave up 0 bases and J gave up 7 bases, with 12 bases separating them. This CDR3 comprises 15 residues. Germline CDR1 reads MNHEY; CDR2 reads SVGAGI. CDR3 DNA: TGTGCCAGCAGTTACTCGCCGACGGGAGGTGAAAAACTGTTTTTT. Translation: CASSYSPTGGEKLFF.